This passage covers 29 T cell receptor beta chains from one sample sequenced in a study of PD-L1 blockade in urothelial cancer. Time point noted: peripheral blood 6 weeks after treatment start. Profiled with immunoSEQ multiplex PCR; TCRdb holds only in-frame clones, not every one. This table has some 110,000 clones, around 90% appearing once. This specimen was PBMCs, taken around atezolizumab (anti-PD-L1) treatment. The source is a man aged 60-69 years with urothelial cancer.

The chain joins TRBV2 to TRBJ1-1, with TRBD1 matching 7 bases. This CDR3 comprises 14 residues. Trimming took 6 bases from V and 0 from J; bases not matched to a gene: 4. Germline loops: CDR1 SNHLY, CDR2 FYNNEI. CDR3 sequence reads: CASSAGQMNTEAFF. The DNA of the CDR3 is TGTGCCAGCAGCGCGGGACAGATGAACACTGAAGCTTTCTTT.

This rearrangement joins TRBV19 to TRBJ2-1, with 9 bases identical to TRBD2. Germline V CDR1 and CDR2: LNHDA, SQIVND (reference sequence). This CDR3 is 16 amino acids long. V shed 1 base and J 3 bases; nucleotides not matched to a gene: 4. CDR3 bases: TGTGCCAGTAGTATAGGGCTAGCGGGAATCTACAATGAGCAGTTCTTC. This encodes CASSIGLAGIYNEQFF.

This clone was seen once. The chain recombines TRBV19 with TRBJ2-1; maybe TRBD1 (6 bases). Germline-derived CDR1 and CDR2 are LNHDA and SQIVND (reference sequence). The CDR3 is made up of 17 amino acids. Trimming removed 6 bases at V and 0 bases at J, with 18 bases between. CDR3 region: CASRTSGTRSSYNEQFF. The CDR3, as DNA: TGTGCCAGTAGAACCTCCGGGACAAGAAGCTCCTACAATGAGCAGTTCTTC.

V usage is TRBV27 and J usage is TRBJ2-3; TRBD2 aligns across 8 bases. Germline CDR1 and CDR2: MNHEY and SMNVEV (reference sequence). J gave up 0 bases and V 3 bases, and 8 bases lay outside the gene matches. The length of the CDR3 is 17 residues. CDR3 bases: TGTGCCAGCAGTTTCCTTGTAGCGGGACATAGCACAGATACGCAGTATTTT. Protein product: CASSFLVAGHSTDTQYF.

The rearrangement links TRBV11-3 to TRBJ2-1; 8 bases line up with TRBD1. The trim removed 5 bases at V and 4 bases at J, leaving 4 bases unmatched. The germline CDR1 and CDR2 sequences are SGHNT and YENEEA. The CDR3 runs 14 residues. CDR3 DNA: TGTGCCAGCAGCCGACAGGGGCAATACAATGAGCAGTTCTTC. As protein: CASSRQGQYNEQFF.

This chain connects TRBV19 to TRBJ1-1; maybe TRBD1 (5 bases). Deletions cut 7 bases from V and 2 bases from J, with 11 bases between. The CDR3 is 13 amino acids. Germline V gene data show CDR1 as LNHDA and CDR2 as SQIVND (reference sequence). The CDR3 here is CASTGRVNTEAFF. CDR3 in DNA: TGTGCCAGTACTGGCAGGGTCAACACTGAAGCTTTCTTT.

J is TRBJ1-1 and V is TRBV30; tentative D call: TRBD1 (6 bases). The length of the CDR3 is 13 residues. Trimming took off 2 bases at V and 6 bases at J, with 13 bases between the two ends. Germline V CDR1 and CDR2: GTSNPN, SVGIG (reference sequence). The CDR3 sequence: CAWSTGGPSEAFF. The CDR3 nucleotides are TGTGCCTGGAGTACCGGGGGGCCTTCTGAAGCTTTCTTT.

V is TRBV7-3 and J is TRBJ1-1; D might be TRBD1 (6 bases). The germline V gene encodes CDR1 SGHTA and CDR2 FQGTGA. The ends were cut back, 5 bases at V and 1 base at J, with 11 bases in the middle. The CDR3 is made up of 14 amino acids. This CDR3 is CASSPGQANTEAFF. CDR3 nucleotide sequence: TGTGCCAGCAGCCCGGGACAAGCGAACACTGAAGCTTTCTTT.

This chain uses TRBV5-4 with TRBJ2-1, with TRBD2 matching over 8 bases. V gave up 4 bases and J gave up 3 bases; unmatched junction bases: 6. The CDR3 runs 15 residues. Germline assignment: CDR1 SGHNT and CDR2 YYREEE (reference sequence). CDR3 in amino acids: CASSISGTSYNEQFF. In DNA form, the CDR3 reads TGTGCCAGCAGCATCTCCGGGACTAGCTACAATGAGCAGTTCTTC.

The CDR3 DNA reads as TGTGCCAGCAGCTTAAACGGCGGGCTAGCGTGGGAGACCCAGTACTTC. Its protein product is CASSLNGGLAWETQYF. This chain links TRBV7-3 with TRBJ2-5, with D possibly matching TRBD2 (6 bases). CDR1 and CDR2 (germline): SGHTA, FQGTGA. Trimming took off 1 base at V and 5 bases at J, with 17 bases between the two ends. The CDR3 is 16 amino acids.

This clone has only one observation. The chain joins TRBV6-1 to TRBJ1-6; D is unclear. Looked up from germline, CDR1 is MNHNS and CDR2 is SASEGT. With 3 bases removed from V and 0 bases from J, the gap between germline ends came to 12 bases. The CDR3 runs 17 residues. The CDR3 loop is CASSDGPGSSYNSPLHF. CDR3 DNA sequence: TGTGCCAGCAGTGATGGCCCGGGGAGCTCCTATAATTCACCCCTCCACTTT.

The rearrangement uses TRBV19 and TRBJ2-5; 9 nucleotides line up with TRBD1. V shed 3 bases, J shed 4 bases, and the junction held 6 bases outside the gene matches. Germline values: CDR1 LNHDA, CDR2 SQIVND (reference sequence). This CDR3 is 15 amino acids long. The CDR3 bases are TGTGCCAGTAGTATCGTCCCGGGACAGGGAGAGACCCAGTACTTC. Its protein product is CASSIVPGQGETQYF.

This chain connects TRBV4-3 to TRBJ2-3; a possible D gene is TRBD2 (6 bases). This CDR3 has 17 amino acids. Germline lookup yields CDR1 LGHNA and CDR2 YSLEER. Between the trimmed V and J ends, which lost 3 bases and 3 bases, there was a span of 19 bases. The CDR3 region is CASSHSYRAGSTDTQYF. The CDR3 coding sequence is TGCGCCAGCAGCCATAGCTACCGGGCCGGGAGTACAGATACGCAGTATTTT.

In its sample, this clone was seen once. This rearrangement joins TRBV11-2 to TRBJ2-1, with TRBD2 matching 9 bases. The CDR3 runs to 16 residues. Germline V lookup: CDR1 SGHAT, CDR2 FQNNGV. V gave up 0 bases and J gave up 6 bases; unmatched junction bases: 6. CDR3: CASSLEMGLALNEQFF. The CDR3 nucleotides read TGTGCCAGCAGCTTAGAAATGGGACTAGCACTCAATGAGCAGTTCTTC. Full variable domain (rest looked up from reference TRBV11-2 and TRBJ2-1): EAGVAQSPRYKIIEKRQSVAFWCNPISGHATLYWYQQILGQGPKLLIQFQNNGVVDDSQLPKDRFSAERLKGVDSTLKIQPAKLEDSAVYLCASSLEMGLALNEQFFGPGTRLTVL.

This chain joins TRBV18 and TRBJ2-7, with 8 bases matching TRBD2. Germline trimming cut 5 bases from V and 6 bases from J; bases unmatched to any gene: 9. CDR3 length: 14 residues. CDR1 and CDR2 (germline): KGHSH, LQKENI. CDR3 in DNA: TGTGCCAGCTCAGCCGATTCCGGGACTAGCGAGCAGTACTTC. Translated: CASSADSGTSEQYF.

The rearrangement uses TRBV11-3 and TRBJ2-3; TRBD2 aligns across 7 bases. Germline assignment: CDR1 SGHNT and CDR2 YENEEA. The V and J ends lost 1 base and 0 bases, in that order; junction bases with no gene match: 4. CDR3 size: 16 residues. The CDR3 loop is CASSLGRGVSTDTQYF. The CDR3 region has the DNA TGTGCCAGCAGCTTAGGCCGGGGGGTTAGCACAGATACGCAGTATTTT. The full variable domain, in which reference TRBV11-3 and TRBJ2-3 provide the parts outside the CDR3, is EAGVVQSPRYKIIEKKQPVAFWCNPISGHNTLYWYLQNLGQGPELLIRYENEEAVDDSQLPKDRFSAERLKGVDSTLKIQPAELGDSAVYLCASSLGRGVSTDTQYFGPGTRLTVL.

The chain is built from TRBV6-6 and TRBJ1-2; 9 bases map to TRBD1. Germline CDR1 MNHNY, CDR2 SVGAGI (reference sequence). The CDR3 has 16 residues. Unmatched junction bases numbered 8, after V lost 6 bases and J lost 0 bases. The CDR3 bases are TGTGCCAGCAGCAACCTTGGGACAGGGTCTAACTATGGCTACACCTTC. Residues: CASSNLGTGSNYGYTF.

The chain recombines TRBV4-3 with TRBJ1-2; a possible D gene is TRBD1 (5 bases). CDR1 LGHNA and CDR2 YSLEER come from the germline V gene. The CDR3 length is 15 residues. The ends were cut back, 0 bases at V and 4 bases at J, with 12 bases in the middle. For the CDR3, the DNA is TGCGCCAGCAGCCAAGATAGTCAGGGTACCTATGGCTACACCTTC. It translates to CASSQDSQGTYGYTF.

V and J are TRBV9 and TRBJ1-4; 8 bases fit TRBD1. Trimming at V came to 3 bases and at J to 0 bases, leaving 4 bases not matched to a gene. Germline assignment: CDR1 SGDLS and CDR2 YYNGEE. The length of the CDR3 is 16 residues. The DNA for the CDR3 is TGTGCCAGCAGCGCTCAGGGGGCCGCAACTAATGAAAAACTGTTTTTT. Translated, it gives CASSAQGAATNEKLFF.

The CDR3 is CASSPWGGTGNYGYTF. DNA for the CDR3: TGTGCCAGCAGCCCATGGGGGGGGACAGGGAACTATGGCTACACCTTC. The chain joins TRBV7-9 to TRBJ1-2; 9 bases are shared with TRBD1. V was pared by 5 bases and J by 2 bases, with 9 bases of the junction left unmatched. Germline V gives CDR1 SEHNR, CDR2 FQNEAQ (reference sequence). This CDR3 is 16 amino acids long.

This clone showed up just a few times. This sequence joins TRBV7-3 and TRBJ2-1; 11 bases line up with TRBD2. The CDR3 extends over 15 amino acids. The V gene end was trimmed by 3 bases and the J gene end by 6 bases; junction bases not matched to a gene: 4. Per germline, CDR1 SGHTA and CDR2 FQGTGA. CDR3 coding DNA: TGTGCCAGCAGCTTTTCGACTAGCGGGACCAATGAGCAGTTCTTC. Translated, it gives CASSFSTSGTNEQFF.

The rearrangement links TRBV29-1 to TRBJ2-1; D call uncertain. Trimming left V 4 bases short and J 0 bases short, with 10 bases between. The CDR3 totals 14 residues. Germline lookup yields CDR1 SQVTM and CDR2 ANQGSEA. CDR3 DNA: TGCAGCGTTGCCTTCTCGAGCTCCTACAATGAGCAGTTCTTC. Amino acid sequence: CSVAFSSSYNEQFF.

The chain carries TRBV11-2 and TRBJ1-1; D call uncertain. V was trimmed by 3 bases and J by 0 bases, leaving 11 bases between them. CDR3 length: 15 residues. The germline CDR1 and CDR2 sequences are SGHAT and FQNNGV. As DNA, the CDR3 is TGTGCCAGCAGCTTCTCAGGAGGTATGAACACTGAAGCTTTCTTT. Translation: CASSFSGGMNTEAFF.

The V gene is TRBV10-3, the J gene TRBJ1-4, with D tentatively TRBD1 (6 bases). CDR1 is ENHRY and CDR2 is SYGVKD in the germline V gene. The CDR3 is made up of 13 amino acids. Between the trimmed V and J ends, which lost 8 bases and 4 bases, there was a span of 11 bases. Here the CDR3 DNA reads TGTGCCATCGGGACATCTTATAATGAAAAACTGTTTTTT. It specifies CAIGTSYNEKLFF.

The chain carries TRBV19 and TRBJ2-7, with 12 positions matching TRBD2. The CDR3 is made up of 15 amino acids. The J segment lost 5 bases and the V segment lost 5 bases, leaving 7 bases of the junction unmatched. Germline-derived CDR1 and CDR2 are LNHDA and SQIVND (reference sequence). In nucleotides, the CDR3 is TGTGCCAGTAGTGCGCCTAGCGGGGGGGCGAACGAGCAGTACTTC. Translated, it gives CASSAPSGGANEQYF.

The chain has TRBV14 and TRBJ2-5, with 11 bases fitting TRBD2. The V and J ends lost 4 bases and 0 bases, in that order; junction bases with no gene match: 10. CDR1 and CDR2 (germline): SGHDN, FVKESK. The CDR3 has 18 amino acids. This CDR3 is CASSRGLAGLFYQETQYF. The DNA for the CDR3 is TGTGCCAGCAGCCGCGGACTAGCGGGCCTCTTTTACCAAGAGACCCAGTACTTC.

This chain links TRBV7-4 with TRBJ1-1, with D possibly matching TRBD1 (6 bases). CDR3 length: 14 residues. Trimming took off 1 base at V and 4 bases at J, with 10 bases between the two ends. Germline V gene data show CDR1 as SGHVT and CDR2 as SQSDAQ. CDR3 region: CASSLGRGATEAFF. In DNA, the CDR3 is TGTGCCAGCAGCTTAGGGCGGGGGGCCACTGAAGCTTTCTTT.

V is TRBV6-1 and J is TRBJ1-4; D is uncertain. The CDR3 is 11 residues long. V was clipped by 2 bases and J by 12 bases, with 7 bases between them. Germline V gives CDR1 MNHNS, CDR2 SASEGT. This CDR3 is CASSETRELFF. The DNA for the CDR3 is TGTGCCAGCAGTGAAACGAGGGAACTGTTTTTT.

This clone appeared a single time. The CDR3 loop is CASSRGLARGNNEQFF. The DNA of the CDR3 is TGTGCCAGCAGCAGAGGACTAGCGAGAGGTAACAATGAGCAGTTCTTC. The V gene is TRBV7-9, the J gene TRBJ2-1; 9 bases agree with TRBD2. CDR3 length: 16 amino acids. The germline V gene encodes CDR1 SEHNR and CDR2 FQNEAQ (reference sequence). V dropped 5 bases and J dropped 5; count of bases not matched to a gene: 10.